This TCR beta chain was obtained from a study of human T cells and chemical hapten exposure. Study-wide background: Subjects had 2% DPC placed on about 2 cm by about 2 cm of upper inner arm skin for sensitization. The scalp of each patient received a weekly diphenylcyclopropenone dose for the full roughly 24-week study.

Individual cDNA molecules had unique molecular identifiers attached to them by the library. TCRdb re-analysed the RACE reads in MiXCR, keeping a single row per CDR3 protein. There are 150,000 to 200,000 distinct CDR3 sequences in the sample; approximately 14% occur only once, and about 1.7% lies in the top ten. This clonotype was counted ten times or more. The CDR3 is 11 amino acids. J gave up 8 bases and V 11 bases, and 8 bases lay outside the gene matches. Germline V gene lookup returns CDR1 LGHDT and CDR2 YNNKEL (reference sequence). Noted time point: patch test 1, 2 weeks after DPC sensitization. Treatment meaning: therapeutic diphenylcyclopropenone sensitization with weekly scalp DPC. Those who donated were patients with alopecia, 18 to 70 years of age, and suitable for DPC.

This TCR derives from a woman aged 25 to 39 with alopecia areata. Some clones in this sample may be carry-over from other donors' samples. Sequenced here: whole blood, sampled in connection with sensitization to the hapten diphenylcyclopropenone (DPC). The chain uses TRBV3-1 and TRBJ1-2; 7 nucleotides line up with TRBD1. The CDR3 nucleotides read TGTGCCGCCTCCACAGGGGAGGGCTACACCTTC. Protein: CAASTGEGYTF.